A selection of T cell receptor beta chains follows, all from one sample in a study of blood T cell repertoires in COVID-19. Data came from immunoSEQ multiplex PCR; TCRdb stores just in-frame clones and leaves some out. The sample lists about 200,000 clones; 86% were seen once. The sample was PBMCs or T cells enriched from blood (not recorded which). The receptors come from a man aged 35 to 55 with acute COVID-19. The conserved cysteine and the conserved F or W are not part of the CDR3 here.

j_call	v_call	cdr3_aa
TRBJ1-1	TRBV9	ASSPPRGTENTEAF
TRBJ1-5	TRBV10-3	AISGGPPGPGGNQPQH
TRBJ2-5	TRBV27	ASSLASGREAQETQY
TRBJ1-4	TRBV13	ASSLNRGAGSNEKLF
TRBJ2-1	TRBV7-2	ASRFSGTSYNEQF
TRBJ2-2	TRBV5-1	ASSRELWENTGELF
TRBJ1-4	TRBV6-5	ASSLRGQDEKLF
TRBJ1-5	TRBV5-1	ASSLDTGNQPQH
TRBJ1-5	TRBV2	ASSTRRTNQPQH
TRBJ1-2	TRBV5-1	ASSFSGGREYGYT
TRBJ1-1	TRBV9	ASSLPGRSEAF
TRBJ2-7	TRBV28	ASSSLQRDHYEQY
TRBJ1-1	TRBV9	ASSVGGQTNTEAF
TRBJ2-7	TRBV3-1/TRBV3-2	ASSHGSGQY
TRBJ2-7	TRBV6-5	ASTSTGAYEQY
TRBJ1-2	TRBV28	ASSSPQGAKDYGYT
TRBJ2-1	TRBV7-3	ASSSGGNFEQF
TRBJ2-1	TRBV6-5	ASLAGGGGNEQF
TRBJ2-2	TRBV4-2	ASSQDGAPNTGELF
TRBJ2-2	TRBV28	ASRPGQGRTGELF
TRBJ2-3	TRBV19	ASSIRDRGLDTQY
TRBJ2-5	TRBV28	ASTLGTRETQY
TRBJ2-5	TRBV29-1	SVLGWETQY
TRBJ2-5	TRBV27	ASSHGQEGRETQY
TRBJ2-7	TRBV19	ASKSSGKGYEQY
TRBJ2-3	TRBV5-1	ASRLTDTQY
TRBJ1-1	TRBV28	AILDGRGTEAF
TRBJ2-7	TRBV5-4	ASSGGGSVAGVVEQY
TRBJ1-2	TRBV27	ASSPRAYTPPDGYT
TRBJ1-5	TRBV18	ASSPERVDQPQH
TRBJ2-5	TRBV20-1	SARGSSTQY
TRBJ2-7	TRBV5-1	ASSPQKSFGLAVSYEQY
TRBJ2-7	TRBV2	ASLRQGGEQY
TRBJ1-4	TRBV7-2	ASSPGTGAFYEKLF
TRBJ2-7	TRBV19	ASSSLGQGVYEQY
TRBJ2-4	TRBV5-1	ASSLAGNGKNIQY
TRBJ1-1	TRBV29-1	SVEPREMMNTEAF
TRBJ2-7	TRBV27	ASSYRGQSHEQY
TRBJ2-7	TRBV11-2	ASSLGSADLEQY
TRBJ2-6	TRBV10-2	ASSEARGANVLT
TRBJ2-1	TRBV19	ASSIVRSSYNEQF
TRBJ1-5	TRBV28	ASSLHFTGTGQPQH
TRBJ1-2	TRBV19	ASSPRDRGRSDGYT
TRBJ1-3	TRBV28	ASSFGGLSNSGNTIY
TRBJ1-5	TRBV7-9	ASSLLGPEPQH
TRBJ1-5	TRBV27	ASRSYDQPQH
TRBJ2-2	TRBV5-4	ASRFVGAGGGELF
TRBJ2-7	TRBV11-3	ASSSSGTYEQY
TRBJ2-1	TRBV7-6	ASSQRWGGNEQF
TRBJ2-2	TRBV18	ASSPMPPGQGNTGELF
TRBJ1-1	TRBV19	ASSPWAGGPTEAF
TRBJ2-7	TRBV3-1/TRBV3-2	ASSPGGLSYEQY
TRBJ2-3	TRBV27	ASSASSGNTDTQY
TRBJ2-4	TRBV6-1	ASSEGRIKNIQY
TRBJ1-4	TRBV30	AWSVLTGSNEKLF
TRBJ1-2	TRBV3-1/TRBV3-2	ASSQDGAGEYGYT
TRBJ1-4	TRBV2	ASSGGQGHEKLF
TRBJ2-5	TRBV3-1/TRBV3-2	ASSQEAREGETQY